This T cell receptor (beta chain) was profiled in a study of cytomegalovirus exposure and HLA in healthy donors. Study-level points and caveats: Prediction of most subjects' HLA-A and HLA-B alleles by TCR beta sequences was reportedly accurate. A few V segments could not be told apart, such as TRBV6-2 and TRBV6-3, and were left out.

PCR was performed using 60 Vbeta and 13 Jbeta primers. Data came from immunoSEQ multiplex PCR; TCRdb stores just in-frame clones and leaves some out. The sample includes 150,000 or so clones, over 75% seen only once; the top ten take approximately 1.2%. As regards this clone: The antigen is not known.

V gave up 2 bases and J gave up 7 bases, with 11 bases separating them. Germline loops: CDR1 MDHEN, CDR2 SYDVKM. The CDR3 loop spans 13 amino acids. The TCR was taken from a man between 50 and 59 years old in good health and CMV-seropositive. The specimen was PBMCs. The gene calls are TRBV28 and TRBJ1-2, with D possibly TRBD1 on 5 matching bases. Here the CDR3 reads CASSLSGGVGYTF. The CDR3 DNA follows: TGTGCCAGCAGTTTAAGTGGGGGGGTTGGCTACACCTTC.